This T cell receptor beta chain emerged from a study of blood T cell repertoires in COVID-19. In the study overall: Researchers got acute and convalescent COVID-19 samples from the United States, Italy and Spain. In each case, the material was cDNA or gDNA derived from T cells, B-cell-depleted T cells, or PBMCs.

V gave up 5 bases and J gave up 2 bases; unmatched junction bases: 10. The CDR3 totals 17 residues. Germline V lookup: CDR1 MGHDK, CDR2 SYGVNS. Assay used: immunoSEQ multiplex PCR; TCRdb lists only in-frame clones, some missing. The profile shows around 240,000 clones, approximately 86% of them singletons. V and J are TRBV25-1 and TRBJ2-5, with 11 bases fitting TRBD2. The origin of this receptor is a woman aged 25 to 45 who had recovered from COVID-19. Sequencing used peripheral blood. CDR3 DNA sequence: TGTGCCAGCAGTCCCCCTCAGACTAGCGGGGTTCAAGAGACCCAGTACTTC. The encoded protein is CASSPPQTSGVQETQYF.